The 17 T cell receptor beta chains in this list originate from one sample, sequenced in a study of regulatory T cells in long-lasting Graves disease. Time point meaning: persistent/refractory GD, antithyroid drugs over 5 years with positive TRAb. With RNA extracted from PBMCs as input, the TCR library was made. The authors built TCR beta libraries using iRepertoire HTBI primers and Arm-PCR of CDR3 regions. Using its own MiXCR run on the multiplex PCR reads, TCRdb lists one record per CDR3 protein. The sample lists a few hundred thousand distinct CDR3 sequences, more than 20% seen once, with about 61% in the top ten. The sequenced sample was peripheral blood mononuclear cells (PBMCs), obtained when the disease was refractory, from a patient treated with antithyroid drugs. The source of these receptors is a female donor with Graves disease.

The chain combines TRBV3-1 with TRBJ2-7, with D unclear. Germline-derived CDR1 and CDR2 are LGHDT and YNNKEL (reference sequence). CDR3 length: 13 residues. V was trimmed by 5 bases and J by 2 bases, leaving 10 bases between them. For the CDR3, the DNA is TGTGCCAGCAGCTCCCAGCTTACCTACGAGCAGTACTTC. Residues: CASSSQLTYEQYF.

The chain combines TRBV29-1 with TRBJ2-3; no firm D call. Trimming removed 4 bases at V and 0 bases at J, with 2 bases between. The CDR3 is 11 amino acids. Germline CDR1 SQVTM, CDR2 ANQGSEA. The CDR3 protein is CSVASTDTQYF. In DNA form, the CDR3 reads TGCAGCGTTGCAAGCACAGATACGCAGTATTTT.

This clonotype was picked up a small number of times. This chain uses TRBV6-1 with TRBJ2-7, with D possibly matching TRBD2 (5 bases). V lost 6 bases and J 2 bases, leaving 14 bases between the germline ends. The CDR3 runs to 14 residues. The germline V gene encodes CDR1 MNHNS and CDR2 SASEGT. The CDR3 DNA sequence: TGTGCCAGCAGCTCGAACCGAGGGCCCTACGAGCAGTACTTC. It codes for CASSSNRGPYEQYF.

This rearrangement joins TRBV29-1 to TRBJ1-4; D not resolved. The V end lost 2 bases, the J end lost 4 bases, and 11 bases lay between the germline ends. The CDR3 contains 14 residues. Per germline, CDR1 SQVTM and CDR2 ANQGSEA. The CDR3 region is CSVEFPGDNEKLFF. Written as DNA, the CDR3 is TGCAGCGTTGAATTTCCGGGAGATAATGAAAAACTGTTTTTT.

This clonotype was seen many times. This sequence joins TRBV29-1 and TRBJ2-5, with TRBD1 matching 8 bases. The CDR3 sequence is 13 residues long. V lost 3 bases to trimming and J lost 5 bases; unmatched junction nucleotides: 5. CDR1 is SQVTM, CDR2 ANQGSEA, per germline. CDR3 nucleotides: TGCAGCGTTGACCCGACAGGGGTGGAGACCCAGTACTTC. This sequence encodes CSVDPTGVETQYF.

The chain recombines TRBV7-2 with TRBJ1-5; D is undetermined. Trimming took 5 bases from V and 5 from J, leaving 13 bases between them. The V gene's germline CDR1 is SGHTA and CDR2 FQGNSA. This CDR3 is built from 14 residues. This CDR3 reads CASSLTGSYQPQHF. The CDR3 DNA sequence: TGTGCCAGCAGCCTAACGGGCAGTTATCAGCCCCAGCATTTT.

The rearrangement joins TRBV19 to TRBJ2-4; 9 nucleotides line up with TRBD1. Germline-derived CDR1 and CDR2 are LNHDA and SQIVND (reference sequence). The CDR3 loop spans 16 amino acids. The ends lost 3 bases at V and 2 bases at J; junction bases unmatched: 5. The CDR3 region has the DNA TGTGCCAGTAGTATGCGGGACAGGGTTTCCAAAAACATTCAGTACTTC. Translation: CASSMRDRVSKNIQYF. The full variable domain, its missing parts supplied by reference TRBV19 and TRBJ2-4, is DGGITQSPKYLFRKEGQNVTLSCEQNLNHDAMYWYRQDPGQGLRLIYYSQIVNDFQKGDIAEGYSVSREKKESFPLTVTSAQKNPTAFYLCASSMRDRVSKNIQYFGAGTRLSVL.

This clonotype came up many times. This chain's CDR3 is CASSPNSTDEQYF. CDR3 bases: TGTGCCAGCAGTCCTAATTCGACAGACGAGCAGTACTTC. The chain carries TRBV12-3 or TRBV12-4 and TRBJ2-7, with a tentative D call TRBD1 (5 bases). V shed 5 bases and J shed 5 bases, with 13 bases lying between them. CDR3 length: 13 amino acids.

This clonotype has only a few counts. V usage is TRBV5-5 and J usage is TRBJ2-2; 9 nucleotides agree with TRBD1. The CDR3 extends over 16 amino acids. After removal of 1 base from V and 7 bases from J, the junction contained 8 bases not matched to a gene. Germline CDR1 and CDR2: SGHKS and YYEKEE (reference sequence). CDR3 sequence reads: CASSLRDRVILGELFF. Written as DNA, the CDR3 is TGTGCCAGCAGCTTGAGGGACAGGGTGATACTCGGGGAGCTGTTTTTT.

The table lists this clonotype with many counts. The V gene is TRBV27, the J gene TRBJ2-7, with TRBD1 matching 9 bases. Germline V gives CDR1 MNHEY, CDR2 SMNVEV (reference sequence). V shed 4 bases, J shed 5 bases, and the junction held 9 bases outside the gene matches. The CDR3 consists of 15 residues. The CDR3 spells CASSSRGQGMDEQYF. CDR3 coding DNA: TGTGCCAGCAGTTCCCGAGGACAGGGGATGGACGAGCAGTACTTC.

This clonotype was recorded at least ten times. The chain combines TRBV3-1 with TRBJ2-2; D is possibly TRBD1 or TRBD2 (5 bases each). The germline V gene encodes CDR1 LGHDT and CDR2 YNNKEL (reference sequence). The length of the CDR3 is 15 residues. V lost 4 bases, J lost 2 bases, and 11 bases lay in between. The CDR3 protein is CASSPRDANTGELFF. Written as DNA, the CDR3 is TGTGCCAGCAGCCCCCGGGACGCCAACACCGGGGAGCTGTTTTTT.

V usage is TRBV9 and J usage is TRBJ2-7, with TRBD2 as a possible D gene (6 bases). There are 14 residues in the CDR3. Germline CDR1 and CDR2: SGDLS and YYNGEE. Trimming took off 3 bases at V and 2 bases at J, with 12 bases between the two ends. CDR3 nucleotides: TGTGCCAGCAGCGCCTCCGGAGGGCCCTACGAGCAGTACTTC. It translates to CASSASGGPYEQYF.

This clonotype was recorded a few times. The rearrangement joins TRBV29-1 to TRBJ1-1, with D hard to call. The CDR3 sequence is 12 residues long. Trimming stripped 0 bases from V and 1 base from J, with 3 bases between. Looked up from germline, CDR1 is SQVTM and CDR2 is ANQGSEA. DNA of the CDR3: TGCAGCGTTGAAGACGGGAACACTGAAGCTTTCTTT. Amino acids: CSVEDGNTEAFF.

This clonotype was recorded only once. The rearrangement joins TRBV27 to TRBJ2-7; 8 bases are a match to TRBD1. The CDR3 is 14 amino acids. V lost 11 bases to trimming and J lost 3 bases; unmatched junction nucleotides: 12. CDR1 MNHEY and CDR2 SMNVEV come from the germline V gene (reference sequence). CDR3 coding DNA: TGTGCCGGCGGAATAGCAGACAGGGGCTACGAGCAGTACTTC. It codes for CAGGIADRGYEQYF.

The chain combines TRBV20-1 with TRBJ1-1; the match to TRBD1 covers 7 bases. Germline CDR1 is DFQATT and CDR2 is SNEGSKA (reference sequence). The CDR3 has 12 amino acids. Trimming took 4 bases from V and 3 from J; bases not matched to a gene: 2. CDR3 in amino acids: CSATDRDTEAFF. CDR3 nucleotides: TGCAGTGCTACCGACAGGGACACTGAAGCTTTCTTT.

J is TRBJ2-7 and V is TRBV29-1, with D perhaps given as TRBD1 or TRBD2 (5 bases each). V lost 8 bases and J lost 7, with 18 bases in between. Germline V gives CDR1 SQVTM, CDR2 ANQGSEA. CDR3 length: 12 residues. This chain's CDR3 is CSSGTDASEQYF. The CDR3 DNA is TGCAGCTCGGGGACGGACGCCTCTGAGCAGTACTTC.

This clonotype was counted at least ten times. The CDR3 region has the DNA TGTGCCTGGAGTGTGCTGGACGGCTCCTACGAGCAGTACTTC. Protein: CAWSVLDGSYEQYF. V gene TRBV30 combines with J gene TRBJ2-7; D remains unclear. CDR1 GTSNPN and CDR2 SVGIG come from the germline V gene (reference sequence). The V end was cut by 0 bases, the J end by 0 bases, with 9 bases between. This CDR3 has 14 amino acids.